A single sample gave rise to the 22 T cell receptor beta chains below, sequenced in a study of shared clonotypes between healthy human individuals. Measured with immunoSEQ multiplex PCR; TCRdb has only the in-frame clones, and not every one. This table has millions of clones, more than 90% appearing once. The sample consisted of naive CD4+ T cells sorted from blood. Noted subset: CD45RA+ positively selected. These receptors were collected from a man younger than 30 in good health.

The chain joins TRBV5-1 to TRBJ1-4, with D possibly TRBD1 on 5 matching bases. Trimming removed 4 bases from V and 8 bases from J, with 15 bases in between. Germline V gene data show CDR1 as SGHRS and CDR2 as YFSETQ. This CDR3 has 14 amino acids. The CDR3 DNA reads as TGCGCCAGCAGCCCCCTAGGGAGGGGCGAAAAACTGTTTTTT. Amino acids: CASSPLGRGEKLFF.

This chain connects TRBV5-1 to TRBJ1-5; D remains ambiguous. CDR1 and CDR2 from the germline V gene are SGHRS and YFSETQ. The V end was cut by 2 bases, the J end by 2 bases, with 11 bases between. The CDR3 runs 15 residues. The CDR3 region is CASSFGVDGNQPQHF. CDR3 coding DNA: TGCGCCAGCAGCTTTGGAGTTGATGGCAATCAGCCCCAGCATTTT.

This clone is a singleton in its sample. Written as DNA, the CDR3 is TGTGCTAGTGTCTGGGGGCTCCCCGGTAGGAACACTGAAGCTTTCTTT. Translation: CASVWGLPGRNTEAFF. The chain combines TRBV12-5 with TRBJ1-1, with D possibly matching TRBD1 (6 bases). The germline V gene has CDR1 LGHNT and CDR2 FRNRAP. This CDR3 comprises 16 residues. Trimming shortened V by 7 bases and J by 1 base, and 19 bases separated the two germline ends.

The CDR3 DNA reads as TGTGCCAGCAGCCTTAGCGGGAAATACGAGCAGTACTTC. Translation gives CASSLSGKYEQYF. This rearrangement joins TRBV7-2 to TRBJ2-7; 8 bases fit TRBD2. V shed 5 bases, J shed 4 bases, and the junction held 4 bases outside the gene matches. There are 13 residues in the CDR3. Germline loops: CDR1 SGHTA, CDR2 FQGNSA.

This sequence joins TRBV6-1 and TRBJ1-1, with unresolved D. The V gene lost 2 bases and the J gene lost 0 bases, with 10 bases spanning the gap. This CDR3 has 15 amino acids. Per germline, CDR1 MNHNS and CDR2 SASEGT. Written as DNA, the CDR3 is TGTGCCAGCAGTGAAATATACTACATGAACACTGAAGCTTTCTTT. The encoded protein is CASSEIYYMNTEAFF.

This chain uses TRBV7-9 with TRBJ1-4; 7 nucleotides align to TRBD1. The CDR3 extends over 15 amino acids. Germline-derived CDR1 and CDR2 are SEHNR and FQNEAQ (reference sequence). Trimming took 5 bases from V and 5 from J; bases not matched to a gene: 8. CDR3 amino acids: CASSPGGQPNEKLFF. The CDR3 coding sequence is TGTGCCAGCAGCCCAGGGGGACAGCCAAATGAAAAACTGTTTTTT.

The chain's CDR3 is CAISVTATNEKLFF. The CDR3 DNA reads TGTGCCATCAGTGTTACGGCAACTAATGAAAAACTGTTTTTT. The J gene is TRBJ1-4, the V gene TRBV10-3; no firm D call. Trimming pared 4 bases from V and 0 bases from J, leaving 6 bases between. The CDR3 covers 14 residues. Germline assignment: CDR1 ENHRY and CDR2 SYGVKD.

The chain is built from TRBV19 and TRBJ1-1, with 7 nucleotides matching TRBD1. The J segment lost 5 bases and the V segment lost 6 bases, leaving 6 bases of the junction unmatched. Germline CDR1 and CDR2: LNHDA and SQIVND (reference sequence). This CDR3 spans 13 amino acids. The CDR3 region has the DNA TGTGCCAGTAGACACAGGGGCCAAACTGAAGCTTTCTTT. Its translation: CASRHRGQTEAFF.

The chain uses TRBV10-3 and TRBJ2-2; 7 bases agree with TRBD1. Germline CDR1 reads ENHRY; CDR2 reads SYGVKD. The CDR3 covers 16 residues. Losses at the gene ends were 5 bases for V and 4 bases for J; bases not matched to a gene: 10. The CDR3 region is CAISIQGGYLTGELFF. Here the CDR3 DNA reads TGTGCCATCAGTATTCAAGGGGGCTATCTCACCGGGGAGCTGTTTTTT.

This clone was observed a single time. The rearrangement joins TRBV9 to TRBJ2-3; D gene unclear. Germline-derived CDR1 and CDR2 are SGDLS and YYNGEE. The V gene lost 0 bases and the J gene lost 2 bases, with 10 bases spanning the gap. CDR3 length: 15 amino acids. The CDR3 region is CASSVVALITDTQYF. The DNA for the CDR3 is TGTGCCAGCAGCGTAGTGGCTCTGATCACAGATACGCAGTATTTT.

This clone was counted only a few times. This chain links TRBV5-1 with TRBJ2-2; either TRBD1 or TRBD2 may supply D (5 bases each). Germline CDR1 and CDR2: SGHRS and YFSETQ. CDR3 length: 14 amino acids. Trimming stripped 4 bases from V and 7 bases from J, with 14 bases between. CDR3 nucleotide sequence: TGCGCCAGCAGCGTGGGGACCGATGGCGGGGAGCTGTTTTTT. It yields the protein CASSVGTDGGELFF.

V gene TRBV5-1 combines with J gene TRBJ1-4, with 7 bases that match TRBD1. Germline assignment: CDR1 SGHRS and CDR2 YFSETQ. This CDR3 region has 14 residues. The V segment lost 4 bases and the J segment 11 bases; nucleotides outside the gene matches: 11. This chain's CDR3 is CASSQTGDPAKLFF. The CDR3 nucleotides read TGCGCCAGCAGCCAAACAGGGGACCCTGCGAAACTGTTTTTT.

The gene calls are TRBV4-1 and TRBJ2-2, with TRBD1 as a possible D gene (6 bases). Trimming removed 3 bases from V and 2 bases from J, with 13 bases in between. The CDR3 has 16 residues. Germline assignment: CDR1 MGHRA and CDR2 YSYEKL. This chain's CDR3 is CASSHPTGLNTGELFF. CDR3 in DNA: TGCGCCAGCAGCCATCCGACAGGTCTCAACACCGGGGAGCTGTTTTTT.

This chain joins TRBV18 and TRBJ2-7; the D gene could be TRBD1 or TRBD2 (6 bases each). The germline gives CDR1 KGHSH, CDR2 LQKENI. V lost 0 bases and J lost 3, with 15 bases in between. This CDR3 spans 16 amino acids. The CDR3 nucleotides read TGTGCCAGCTCACCACCGGTCGGGAGAGGGGGCTACGAGCAGTACTTC. Translating it yields CASSPPVGRGGYEQYF.

A remark on this clone: Within the sample, other DNA sequences also encode this same CDR3. The chain combines TRBV9 with TRBJ2-3, with 10 positions matching TRBD2. Unmatched junction bases numbered 5, after V lost 4 bases and J lost 0 bases. The CDR3 length is 16 residues. The germline V gene has CDR1 SGDLS and CDR2 YYNGEE. CDR3 bases: TGTGCCAGCAGCACAAGGACTAGCGGTAGCACAGATACGCAGTATTTT. Translating it yields CASSTRTSGSTDTQYF.

The chain joins TRBV5-4 to TRBJ2-5; 8 nucleotides agree with TRBD1. Germline lookup yields CDR1 SGHNT and CDR2 YYREEE (reference sequence). This CDR3 is built from 16 residues. V trimming: 2 bases; J trimming: 4 bases; junction bases outside the gene matches: 10. DNA for the CDR3: TGTGCCAGCAGCTTTTTGGGGCAGGGGGCCGGAGAGACCCAGTACTTC. Translation: CASSFLGQGAGETQYF.

The chain uses TRBV6-6 and TRBJ1-2; 7 bases agree with TRBD1. With V trimmed by 4 bases and J by 8 bases, 10 bases remained unmatched. The CDR3 contains 14 residues. Germline V gives CDR1 MNHNY, CDR2 SVGAGI (reference sequence). Here the CDR3 reads CASSSSTGMEGYTF. DNA of the CDR3: TGTGCCAGCAGTTCGTCGACAGGGATGGAAGGCTACACCTTC.

This chain uses TRBV28 with TRBJ1-1; D gene ambiguous. This CDR3 spans 16 amino acids. The germline CDR1 and CDR2 sequences are MDHEN and SYDVKM. Deletions cut 3 bases from V and 5 bases from J, with 19 bases between. The CDR3 DNA follows: TGTGCCAGCAGTTTCCCCTTTGACCGGTTGACGACTGAAGCTTTCTTT. This codes for CASSFPFDRLTTEAFF.

The sample holds one count of this clone. The chain uses TRBV5-1 and TRBJ1-6; 12 nucleotides match TRBD1. V shed 0 bases and J 7 bases; nucleotides not matched to a gene: 5. The CDR3 sequence is 17 residues long. Germline values: CDR1 SGHRS, CDR2 YFSETQ. The CDR3 sequence is CASSLGDRGLLNSPLHF. The CDR3 DNA reads TGCGCCAGCAGCTTGGGGGACAGGGGGCTTTTAAATTCACCCCTCCACTTT.

The chain is built from TRBV4-3 and TRBJ2-6; D possibly corresponds to TRBD1 (6 bases). V was clipped by 5 bases and J by 3 bases, with 14 bases between them. Germline CDR1 and CDR2: LGHNA and YSLEER. The CDR3 has 16 residues. The CDR3 DNA reads as TGCGCCAGCAGCACGAACAGGGCAAGTGGGGCCAACGTCCTGACTTTC. Translated, it gives CASSTNRASGANVLTF.

The genes are TRBV18 and TRBJ2-5; TRBD2 agrees at 8 bases. J was trimmed by 5 bases and V by 2 bases; bases with no gene match: 13. There are 17 residues in the CDR3. The germline gives CDR1 KGHSH, CDR2 LQKENI. The CDR3 nucleotides read TGTGCCAGCTCACCATTGGGACTAGATGGGGCCTGGGAGACCCAGTACTTC. Translated: CASSPLGLDGAWETQYF.

The rearrangement uses TRBV5-6 and TRBJ1-2; 11 bases agree with TRBD1. With 3 bases clipped from V and 12 bases from J, the junction kept 7 bases outside the gene matches. Germline CDR1 is SGHDT and CDR2 is YYEEEE. The CDR3 spans 13 residues. CDR3 bases: TGTGCCAGCAGCTCTACTAGGACAGGGGGCAACACCTTC. Translating it yields CASSSTRTGGNTF.